Shown below are 15 T cell receptor beta chains from a single sample sequenced in a study of cytomegalovirus exposure and HLA in healthy donors (dated by TCRdb to about 2017). The library was prepared using the immunoSEQ multiplex PCR assay. For the multiplex PCR, a mixture combining 60 forward primers for TCR Vbeta segments and 13 reverse primers for TCR Jbeta segments was used. Sourced from immuneACCESS, this table was stored by TCRdb with only in-frame sequences that have V and J called. A share of the clones is absent; for the studies checked, an unresolved V gene accounts for under half, and the remainder has no known explanation. The sample yields tens of thousands of clones; less than 70% were counted once. In total, the top ten clones hold approximately 11% of the sample. Sequencing used PBMCs. The receptors derive from a woman between 25 and 40 years old in good health and CMV-seronegative.

J is TRBJ1-1 and V is TRBV20-1; D possibly corresponds to TRBD1 (6 bases). V lost 4 bases to trimming and J lost 10 bases, with 13 bases between them. Germline loops: CDR1 DFQATT, CDR2 SNEGSKA (reference sequence). This CDR3 contains 11 residues. The CDR3 coding sequence is TGCAGTGCTACCCAGGGACAAGTAGCTTTCTTT. It specifies CSATQGQVAFF.

The chain couples TRBV7-9 to TRBJ2-7, with 10 bases matching TRBD1. The CDR3 is made up of 13 amino acids. V was clipped by 5 bases and J by 5 bases; unmatched bases: 3. Germline loops: CDR1 SEHNR, CDR2 FQNEAQ (reference sequence). CDR3 amino acids: CASSRTGGDEQYF. DNA for the CDR3: TGTGCCAGCAGCCGGACAGGGGGAGACGAGCAGTACTTC.

Regarding this clone: The CDR3 does not end in the conserved phenylalanine or tryptophan, so this is likely a read error. The limits of the CDR3 on the DNA are not certain, so only TCRdb's listed CDR3 is given. This sequence joins TRBV29-1 and TRBJ1-6. The CDR3 region is 13 residues in length, termini included. In germline, CDR1 is SQVTM, CDR2 ANQGSEA. CDR3 loop: CSVSSGEGSPLQV.

Only a few counts were recorded for this clone. The CDR3 DNA reads as TGTGCCAGCAGTGAAATGAGGACAGGGGGCCCCTACACCTTC. It codes for CASSEMRTGGPYTF. The rearrangement links TRBV2 to TRBJ1-2; 11 positions agree with TRBD1. This CDR3 comprises 14 residues. Trimming at V came to 2 bases and at J to 10 bases, leaving 6 bases not matched to a gene. In germline, CDR1 is SNHLY, CDR2 FYNNEI.

This chain uses TRBV28 with TRBJ1-1; the D is unclear. The V gene lost 5 bases and the J gene lost 4 bases, with 8 bases spanning the gap. The CDR3 is 12 amino acids. The germline V gene has CDR1 MDHEN and CDR2 SYDVKM. CDR3 nucleotide sequence: TGTGCCAGCAGTCCTAACGTCACTGAAGCTTTCTTT. Protein sequence: CASSPNVTEAFF.

This clone appeared a single time. The chain links TRBV5-6 to TRBJ2-1; D is uncertain. The CDR3 spans 12 residues. V lost 4 bases and J lost 6, with 8 bases in between. Germline loops: CDR1 SGHDT, CDR2 YYEEEE. The CDR3 is CASSPQINEQFF. For the CDR3, the DNA is TGTGCCAGCAGCCCACAGATCAATGAGCAGTTCTTC.

CDR3 in amino acids: CASSVGQMDYGYTF. The CDR3, as DNA: TGTGCCAGCAGCGTCGGACAGATGGACTATGGCTACACCTTC. V and J are TRBV5-6 and TRBJ1-2; the D gene is possibly TRBD1 (6 bases). Trimming cost V 4 bases and J 3 bases, with 13 bases left between them. This CDR3 comprises 14 residues. Germline V CDR1 and CDR2: SGHDT, YYEEEE.

This chain uses TRBV9 with TRBJ2-3, with TRBD2 identical over 14 bases. The V gene's germline CDR1 is SGDLS and CDR2 YYNGEE. The CDR3 contains 16 residues. The V segment lost 3 bases and the J segment 5 bases; nucleotides outside the gene matches: 5. CDR3: CASSGRLAGGIDTQYF. As DNA, the CDR3 is TGTGCCAGCAGCGGTAGACTAGCGGGGGGGATAGATACGCAGTATTTT.

J is TRBJ1-6 and V is TRBV7-2, with 9 bases that match TRBD1. The germline gives CDR1 SGHTA, CDR2 FQGNSA. The CDR3 is made up of 19 amino acids. V shed 5 bases and J 1 base; nucleotides not matched to a gene: 12. In DNA form, the CDR3 reads TGTGCCAGCAGCCCCCAGGGTGGGACAGGGAGGTCCTATAATTCACCCCTCCACTTT. This encodes CASSPQGGTGRSYNSPLHF. The full variable domain, with the rest looked up from reference TRBV7-2 and TRBJ1-6, is GAGVSQSPSNKVTEKGKDVELRCDPISGHTALYWYRQSLGQGLEFLIYFQGNSAPDKSGLPSDRFSAERTGGSVSTLTIQRTQQEDSAVYLCASSPQGGTGRSYNSPLHFGNGTRLTVT.

This chain links TRBV28 with TRBJ2-3; D is perhaps TRBD2 (5 bases). V dropped 3 bases and J dropped 6 bases, with 10 bases sitting between them. CDR1 is MDHEN, CDR2 SYDVKM, per germline. The length of the CDR3 is 13 residues. The CDR3 region has the DNA TGTGCCAGCAGTTTCCGACCGGGGGATACGCAGTATTTT. Its translation is CASSFRPGDTQYF.

The chain is built from TRBV7-6 and TRBJ2-7; 10 nucleotides agree with TRBD2. The CDR3 extends over 16 amino acids. CDR1 and CDR2 (germline): SGHVS, FNYEAQ. With V trimmed by 1 base and J by 2 bases, 5 bases remained unmatched. Here the CDR3 DNA reads TGTGCCAGCAGCTTAGGAAGCGGGGGGGCTACCTACGAGCAGTACTTC. Protein sequence: CASSLGSGGATYEQYF.

This clone has only a few counts. The V gene is TRBV19, the J gene TRBJ2-3; possible D gene TRBD2, 6 bases. Trimming removed 6 bases from V and 2 bases from J, with 12 bases in between. Germline assignment: CDR1 LNHDA and CDR2 SQIVND (reference sequence). The CDR3 loop spans 14 amino acids. CDR3 region: CASSPRRDTDTQYF. The CDR3 DNA reads TGTGCCAGTAGCCCAAGGAGGGACACAGATACGCAGTATTTT. Looking up the rest from reference TRBV19 and TRBJ2-3 gives the full variable domain: DGGITQSPKYLFRKEGQNVTLSCEQNLNHDAMYWYRQDPGQGLRLIYYSQIVNDFQKGDIAEGYSVSREKKESFPLTVTSAQKNPTAFYLCASSPRRDTDTQYFGPGTRLTVL.

This clone was seen more than once but under ten times. CDR3 nucleotide sequence: TGTGCCAGCAGAAATACAGGGCTGAACACTGAAGCTTTCTTT. Its translation is CASRNTGLNTEAFF. V and J are TRBV6-6 and TRBJ1-1; weak D call: TRBD1 (6 bases). CDR3 length: 14 residues. Trimming removed 6 bases at V and 0 bases at J, with 11 bases between. Germline-derived CDR1 and CDR2 are MNHNY and SVGAGI (reference sequence).

The chain joins TRBV7-8 to TRBJ1-1; D call uncertain. The CDR3 contains 14 residues. V dropped 3 bases and J dropped 5 bases, with 13 bases sitting between them. Germline V gene sequence: CDR1 SGHVS, CDR2 FQNEAQ. CDR3 region: CASSFGGRVTEAFF. The CDR3 DNA sequence: TGTGCCAGCAGCTTTGGAGGGAGGGTGACTGAAGCTTTCTTT.

This rearrangement joins TRBV19 to TRBJ1-5; D is undetermined. CDR1 is LNHDA and CDR2 is SQIVND in the germline V gene (reference sequence). The CDR3 length is 15 residues. Trimming took off 1 base at V and 1 base at J, with 8 bases between the two ends. In nucleotides, the CDR3 is TGTGCCAGTAGTATAGTCCCCGTGAGCAATCAGCCCCAGCATTTT. Translating gives CASSIVPVSNQPQHF.